This passage covers 6 T cell receptor beta chains from one sample sequenced in a study of cytomegalovirus exposure and HLA in healthy donors. PCR was performed using 60 Vbeta and 13 Jbeta primers. Only in-frame clones appear in the TCRdb table, and some are missing; sequencing was by immunoSEQ multiplex PCR. The top ten hold around 0.96% of the sample, which has roughly 180,000 clones, approximately 88% seen once. Sequenced sample: PBMCs. These TCRs come from a man aged 25 to 40 in good health and CMV-seronegative.

This sequence joins TRBV4-1 and TRBJ2-5; D not certain. The J call may not be correct, given that the DNA end is closer to TRBJ2-7. Germline CDR1 reads MGHRA; CDR2 reads YSYEKL. This CDR3 is built from 14 residues. CDR3 amino acids: CASSQLAGTYEQYF. DNA of the CDR3: TGCGCCAGCAGCCAACTGGCAGGAACCTACGAGCAGTACTTC.

The chain employs TRBV27 and TRBJ2-2, with TRBD1 identical over 9 bases. V lost 3 bases and J lost 3; bases outside the gene matches: 2. The CDR3 length is 15 residues. Germline V CDR1 and CDR2: MNHEY, SMNVEV (reference sequence). The CDR3 loop reads CASSLRQGDTGELFF. CDR3 nucleotides: TGTGCCAGCAGTTTGAGACAGGGGGACACCGGGGAGCTGTTTTTT.

V usage is TRBV29-1 and J usage is TRBJ2-3; TRBD2 matches 7 bases. Germline V gene sequence: CDR1 SQVTM, CDR2 ANQGSEA. The CDR3 runs to 14 residues. V lost 3 bases to trimming and J lost 6 bases; unmatched junction nucleotides: 9. CDR3 DNA: TGCAGCGTTGAGGGGGGGGTCTTTGTCGATACGCAGTATTTT. Translation: CSVEGGVFVDTQYF.

This sequence joins TRBV5-1 and TRBJ2-1; 13 bases align to TRBD2. Germline V lookup: CDR1 SGHRS, CDR2 YFSETQ. The junction had 4 bases not matched to a gene; V was cut back by 3 bases and J by 4 bases. The CDR3 runs 16 residues. CDR3 sequence: CASSSETSGRYNEQFF. The CDR3 DNA reads TGCGCCAGCAGCTCTGAGACTAGCGGGAGGTACAATGAGCAGTTCTTC.

This clone was seen only a few times. The genes are TRBV9 and TRBJ2-5; D possibly corresponds to TRBD1 (5 bases). Per germline, CDR1 SGDLS and CDR2 YYNGEE. The CDR3 runs 14 residues. V gave up 0 bases and J gave up 4 bases, with 10 bases separating them. This CDR3 is CASSVVSGSETQYF. In DNA form, the CDR3 reads TGTGCCAGCAGCGTAGTTTCAGGGTCAGAGACCCAGTACTTC.

This chain uses TRBV12-5 with TRBJ1-1; D is perhaps TRBD1 (6 bases). This CDR3 is built from 15 residues. V lost 0 bases, J lost 3 bases, and 11 bases lay in between. Germline CDR1 reads LGHNT; CDR2 reads FRNRAP. The CDR3 reads CASGLVLGAYTEAFF. The CDR3 coding sequence is TGTGCTAGTGGTTTGGTACTGGGGGCGTACACTGAAGCTTTCTTT.